This TCR beta chain is from a study of response to subunit inactivated influenza vaccine (dated by TCRdb to between 2018 and 2020). General notes on the study: To follow how T cells responded to a trivalent subunit inactivated influenza vaccine, the researchers relied on deep quantitative profiling of the T cell receptor repertoire.

The table lists this clonotype with many counts. Its antigen has not been determined. No clone much larger than this one lies a single base away; base qualities are absent. Library preparation employed RT-PCR. TCRdb records Illumina HiSeq 2500 as the sequencer. Starting from the raw public reads, TCRdb applied fastp trimming at Q25, assembled clones with MiXCR and retained in-frame beta chains. Every CDR3 protein is listed once, alongside the most common genes and DNA of its rows. Within this sample are some 520,000 distinct CDR3 sequences, with about 17% of them counted one time only. The ten biggest clones cover 3% to 3.5% of the sample. Trimming accounts for 2 bases at V and 2 bases at J, while the number of junction bases matched to no gene is 8. The CDR3 measures 16 amino acids from cysteine to phenylalanine. Here the CDR3 DNA is all that survives: 48 bases in frame from base 1. The germline V gene supplies CDR1 SGHRS and CDR2 YFSETQ.

Findings and caveats that apply to the study as a whole: It was suggested by the authors that each seasonal influenza vaccination may recruit only a limited number of new T cells.

The V gene is TRBV5-1 and the J gene is TRBJ2-5; 8 of the junction bases match TRBD1. This material consisted of CD4+ T cells sorted from PBMCs, taken around 25 months after vaccination. The sequence derives from a man aged 45 to 70 who received an inactivated influenza vaccine. Donor details come from another sample of the same person, matched by shared clones. The encoded CDR3 is CASSFNYGTGQETQYF. The nucleotide sequence is given as TGCGCCAGCAGCTTCAACTATGGGACAGGACAAGAGACCCAGTACTTC. The full variable domain, completed from the reference TRBV5-1 and TRBJ2-5 proteins outside the CDR3, reads KAGVTQTPRYLIKTRGQQVTLSCSPISGHRSVSWYQQTPGQGLQFLFEYFSETQRNKGNFPGRFSGRQFSNSRSEMNVSTLELGDSALYLCASSFNYGTGQETQYFGPGTRLLVL.